This TCR beta chain was sequenced in a study of blood T cell repertoires in COVID-19. Study details: The cDNA or gDNA used as material had been derived from T cells, B-cell-depleted T cells, or PBMCs.

The CDR3 contains 14 residues. The V gene's germline CDR1 is SGHTS and CDR2 YDEGEE. V dropped 4 bases and J dropped 8; count of bases not matched to a gene: 6. Produced via immunoSEQ multiplex PCR; TCRdb's table is partial and in-frame only. This table has about 480,000 clones, over 75% appearing once. The chain has TRBV5-8 and TRBJ1-5; the match to TRBD1 covers 10 bases. This TCR derives from a middle-aged woman who had recovered from COVID-19. Source material: PBMCs or T cells enriched from blood (not recorded which). The CDR3 nucleotides are TGTGCCAGCAGCATTAGGGACAGGGGAAAGCCCCAGCATTTT. Protein product: CASSIRDRGKPQHF. The full variable domain, completed using reference TRBV5-8 and TRBJ1-5, is EAGVTQSPTHLIKTRGQQATLRCSPISGHTSVYWYQQALGLGLQFLLWYDEGEERNRGNFPPRFSGRQFPNYSSELNVNALELEDSALYLCASSIRDRGKPQHFGDGTRLSIL.